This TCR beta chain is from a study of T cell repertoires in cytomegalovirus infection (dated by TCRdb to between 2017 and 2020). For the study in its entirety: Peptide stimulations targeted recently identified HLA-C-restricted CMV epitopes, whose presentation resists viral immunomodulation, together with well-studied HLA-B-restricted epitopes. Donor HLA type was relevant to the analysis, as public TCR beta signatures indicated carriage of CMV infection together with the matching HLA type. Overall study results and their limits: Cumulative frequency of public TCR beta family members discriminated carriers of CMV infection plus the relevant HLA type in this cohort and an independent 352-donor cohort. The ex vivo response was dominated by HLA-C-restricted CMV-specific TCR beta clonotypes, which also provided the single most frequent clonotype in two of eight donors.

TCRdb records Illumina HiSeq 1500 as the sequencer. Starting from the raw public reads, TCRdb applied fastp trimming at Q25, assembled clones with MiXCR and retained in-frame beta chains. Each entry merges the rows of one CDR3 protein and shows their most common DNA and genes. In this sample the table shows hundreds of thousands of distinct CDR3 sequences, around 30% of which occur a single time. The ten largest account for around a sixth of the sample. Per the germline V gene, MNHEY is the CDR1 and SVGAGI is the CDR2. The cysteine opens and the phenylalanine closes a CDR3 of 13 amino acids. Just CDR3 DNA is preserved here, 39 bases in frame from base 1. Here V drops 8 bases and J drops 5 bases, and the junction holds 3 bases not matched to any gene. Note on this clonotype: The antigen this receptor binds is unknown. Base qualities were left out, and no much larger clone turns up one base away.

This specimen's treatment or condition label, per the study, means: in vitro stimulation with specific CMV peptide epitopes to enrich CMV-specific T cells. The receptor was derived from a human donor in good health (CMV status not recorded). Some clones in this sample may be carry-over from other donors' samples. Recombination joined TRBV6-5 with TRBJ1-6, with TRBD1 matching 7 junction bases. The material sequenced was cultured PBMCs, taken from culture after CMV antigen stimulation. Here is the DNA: TGTGCCAGCTCGGGACAGCATAATTCACCCCTCCACTTT. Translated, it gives CASSGQHNSPLHF.